These T cell receptor beta chains were read from a single sample in a study of CD8+CD57+ T cells in acquired aplastic anemia. TCRdb independently ran MiXCR on the reads; one entry per CDR3 protein. The table has approximately 200,000 distinct CDR3 sequences, about 64% seen once; the top ten hold just over 45%. Sequencing input: sorted CD4+, CD8+, or CD8+CD57+ T cells (not recorded which) from PBMCs. The origin of the receptors is a human donor with severe aplastic anemia or a healthy control (not recorded which). Both conserved end residues are trimmed from each CDR3. D genes are given only for firm matches.

d_gene | v_gene | CDR3aa
NA | TRBV5-6 | ASIARETRETQY
NA | TRBV27 | ASSLLQGSYEQY
NA | TRBV7-9 | ASSSTGRDYGYT
TRBD1 | TRBV20-1 | SAFLTGSYEQY
TRBD2 | TRBV19 | ASSIPRTSGTNEQF
NA | TRBV6-1 | ASSPDRTSYEQY
TRBD1 | TRBV7-2 | ASSLESTGPIGSPLH
NA | TRBV2 | AGQEYDEQF
NA | TRBV7-8 | ASSFLWTENEQF
NA | TRBV6-6 | ASSRTQGAAGKLF
NA | TRBV10-3 | AISARFDGADETQY
NA | TRBV4-1 | ASSQGGGWQETQY
NA | TRBV20-1 | SAKIRAMNTEAF